In its sample, the clone carrying this TCR beta chain was seen many times. Antigen unknown. Template switching (which added a universal primer site) was used, and cDNA carried unique molecular identifiers. TCRdb re-analysed the 5' RACE reads in MiXCR, keeping a single row per CDR3 protein. The table shows roughly 700,000 distinct CDR3 sequences, with around 8.6% occurring only once. The data are from a study of identical twins. Study-level results: Out-of-frame TCR alpha sharing in monozygotic twins exceeded recombination model predictions.

The CDR3 is 12 residues long. The germline CDR1 and CDR2 sequences are SQVTM and ANQGSEA. V was clipped by 3 bases and J by 5 bases, with 10 bases between them. Another study also made use of these data, one on yellow fever vaccine responses in identical twins.

The specimen sequenced was PBMCs. This clonotype originated in a young woman in good health. The chain is built from TRBV29-1 and TRBJ2-5; D gene uncertain. This CDR3 is CSVDLLEETQYF. For the CDR3, the DNA is TGCAGCGTTGATTTGCTGGAGGAGACCCAGTACTTC.